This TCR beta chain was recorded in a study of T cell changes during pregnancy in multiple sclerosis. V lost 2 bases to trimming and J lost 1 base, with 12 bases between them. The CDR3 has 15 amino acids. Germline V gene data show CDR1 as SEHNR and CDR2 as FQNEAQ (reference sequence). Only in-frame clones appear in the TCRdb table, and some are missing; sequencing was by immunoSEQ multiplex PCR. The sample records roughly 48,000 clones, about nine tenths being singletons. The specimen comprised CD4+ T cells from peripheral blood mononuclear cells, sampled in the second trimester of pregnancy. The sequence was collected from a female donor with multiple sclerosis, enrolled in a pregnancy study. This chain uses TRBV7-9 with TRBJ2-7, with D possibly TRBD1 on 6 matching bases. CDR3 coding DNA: TGTGCCAGCAGCTTAACCGGGACATCATCCTACGAGCAGTACTTC. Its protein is CASSLTGTSSYEQYF.